These T cell receptor beta chains were read from a single sample in a study of tumor T cells in aggressive B-cell lymphoma. Sequenced by immunoSEQ multiplex PCR; TCRdb stores in-frame clones only, minus some. Among under 5,000 clones, 91% were seen once, and the ten largest hold about 2.5%. The sample taken for sequencing was tumor tissue. The receptors were sampled from an adult with diffuse large B cell lymphoma. The CDR3 runs from the conserved cysteine through the conserved F or W. D genes are given only for firm matches. The size of a clone is reported for some rows only, either as once, few or many, or as a class for expanded clones.

J	size	V	D	CDR3	DNA
TRBJ2-3	.	TRBV7-2	TRBD2	CASSLITLAGGPIDTQYF	TGTGCCAGCAGCTTAATCACTCTAGCGGGAGGGCCGATAGATACGCAGTATTTT
TRBJ2-5	.	TRBV2	TRBD2	CASSEMGGRETQYF	TGTGCCAGCAGTGAAATGGGCGGGAGAGAGACCCAGTACTTC
TRBJ2-7	.	TRBV9	TRBD2	CASSLGLAGVYEQYF	TGTGCCAGCAGCCTAGGACTAGCGGGAGTCTACGAGCAGTACTTC
TRBJ2-1	.	TRBV6-1	.	CASKIGYEQFF	TGTGCCAGCAAAATCGGGTATGAGCAGTTCTTC
TRBJ2-1	.	TRBV7-2	TRBD2	CASSLSSGSKNEQFF	TGTGCCAGCAGCTTAAGTAGCGGGAGTAAGAATGAGCAGTTCTTC
TRBJ2-5	.	TRBV7-7	TRBD2	CASSLASGRQETQYF	TGTGCTAGCAGCTTAGCTAGCGGGAGACAAGAGACCCAGTACTTC
TRBJ2-3	.	TRBV9	TRBD2	CASWGGSERDTQYF	TGTGCCAGCTGGGGCGGGAGCGAGAGAGATACGCAGTATTTT
TRBJ2-5	.	TRBV7-2	TRBD1	CASSQWTGKETQYF	TGTGCCAGCAGCCAATGGACAGGCAAAGAGACCCAGTACTTC
TRBJ2-3	once	TRBV28	TRBD1	CASSFHTGTGGTDTQYF	TGTGCCAGCAGTTTTCATACCGGGACAGGGGGCACAGATACGCAGTATTTT
TRBJ1-2	.	TRBV28	.	CASSLINFQGYGYTF	TGTGCCAGCAGTTTGATAAACTTCCAGGGCTATGGCTACACCTTC
TRBJ1-1	.	TRBV30	.	CAWIKTGQAFF	TGTGCCTGGATTAAAACGGGTCAAGCTTTCTTT
TRBJ1-4	.	TRBV20-1	.	CSAGATGGLFF	TGCAGTGCTGGGGCCACGGGGGGACTGTTTTTT
TRBJ2-7	once	TRBV7-2	TRBD2	CASSLDLGRASYEQYF	TGTGCCAGCAGCTTAGATCTCGGGAGGGCCTCCTACGAGCAGTACTTC
TRBJ2-1	once	TRBV10-1	TRBD2	CAVGAGGPLDEQFF	TGCGCCGTCGGAGCGGGAGGGCCTTTAGATGAGCAGTTCTTC
TRBJ2-3	.	TRBV18	.	CASSPTSTDTQYF	TGTGCCAGCTCACCTACTAGCACAGATACGCAGTATTTT
TRBJ2-7	few	TRBV5-6	TRBD1	CASSSSGQYYYEQYF	TGTGCCAGCAGCTCCTCGGGACAGTATTACTACGAGCAGTACTTC
TRBJ2-7	.	TRBV29-1	.	CSVADSPYEQYF	TGCAGCGTTGCGGACAGTCCCTACGAGCAGTACTTC
TRBJ1-2	.	TRBV11-2	.	CASRSGVSYGYTF	TGTGCCAGCAGATCGGGAGTTTCCTATGGCTACACCTTC
TRBJ1-1	.	TRBV28	.	CASSLGRNTEAFF	TGTGCCAGCAGTTTAGGGAGGAACACTGAAGCTTTCTTT
TRBJ1-1	.	TRBV30	.	CAWKGGREAFF	TGTGCCTGGAAAGGGGGACGTGAAGCTTTCTTT
TRBJ2-7	.	TRBV5-1	TRBD1	CASSLGPGGLHEQYF	TGCGCCAGCAGCCTTGGCCCAGGGGGATTGCACGAGCAGTACTTC
TRBJ1-5	.	TRBV6-6	TRBD1	CASSRTGGYQPQHF	TGTGCCAGCAGCCGGACAGGGGGCTACCAGCCCCAGCATTTT
TRBJ2-3	.	TRBV19	TRBD2	CASSLTGGGSGRPSTDTQYF	TGTGCCAGTAGTTTAACCGGAGGGGGTAGCGGGAGGCCCAGCACAGATACGCAGTATTTT
TRBJ2-2	.	TRBV7-2	TRBD2	CASSQTSGNTGELFF	TGTGCCAGCAGTCAGACTAGCGGGAACACCGGGGAGCTGTTTTTT
TRBJ2-1	once	TRBV7-2	TRBD2	CASSLATGGAYNEQFF	TGTGCCAGCAGCTTAGCCACGGGAGGGGCCTACAATGAGCAGTTCTTC
TRBJ2-1	.	TRBV29-1	TRBD1	CSAWTGPNEQFF	TGCAGCGCATGGACAGGACCCAATGAGCAGTTCTTC
TRBJ2-3	few	TRBV5-4	TRBD2	CASSLKREPDTQYF	TGTGCCAGCAGCTTGAAGCGGGAGCCAGATACGCAGTATTTT
TRBJ2-1	.	TRBV5-1	TRBD1	CASSLALDRASYNEQFF	TGCGCCAGCAGCTTGGCTCTGGACAGGGCCTCCTACAATGAGCAGTTCTTC
TRBJ2-7	.	TRBV5-1	.	CASTQLTGAYEQYF	TGCGCCAGCACCCAATTGACAGGAGCCTACGAGCAGTACTTC
TRBJ2-3	.	TRBV5-4	.	CASSRLLTDTQYF	TGTGCCAGCAGCCGACTTCTCACAGATACGCAGTATTTT
TRBJ2-3	.	TRBV2	TRBD2	CASSGTSGSGTDTQYF	TGTGCCAGCAGTGGGACTAGCGGGAGTGGGACAGATACGCAGTATTTT
TRBJ2-2	.	TRBV18	TRBD1	CASSPKRTGANTGELFF	TGTGCCAGCTCACCCAAGCGGACAGGGGCGAACACCGGGGAGCTGTTTTTT
TRBJ1-4	.	TRBV4-2	.	CASSPRATNEKLFF	TGTGCCAGCAGCCCAAGAGCAACTAATGAAAAACTGTTTTTT
TRBJ1-1	.	TRBV4-3	.	CASSQQGMNTEAFF	TGCGCCAGCAGCCAACAGGGCATGAACACTGAAGCTTTCTTT
TRBJ2-1	.	TRBV9	TRBD1	CASSAPQGADNEQFF	TGTGCCAGCAGCGCCCCGCAGGGGGCGGACAATGAGCAGTTCTTC
TRBJ2-7	.	TRBV23-1	TRBD2	CASSEAIPRTSGRTKPHYEQYF	TGCGCCAGCAGCGAAGCGATACCCAGGACTAGCGGGAGGACGAAACCTCACTACGAGCAGTACTTC
TRBJ1-4	.	TRBV10-3	.	CATREGGPVEKLFF	TGTGCCACCCGGGAAGGAGGGCCGGTCGAAAAACTGTTTTTT
TRBJ2-5	.	TRBV6-4	TRBD2	CASSKRDRETQYF	TGTGCCAGCAGCAAGCGGGATAGAGAGACCCAGTACTTC
TRBJ2-7	.	TRBV4-3	TRBD2	CASSQVGGEQYF	TGCGCCAGCAGCCAGGTGGGGGGGGAGCAGTACTTC
TRBJ1-5	.	TRBV2	TRBD1	CASKQGDQPQHF	TGTGCCAGCAAACAGGGGGATCAGCCCCAGCATTTT
TRBJ2-7	.	TRBV7-2	.	CASSLGTRVHEQYF	TGTGCCAGCAGCCTTGGGACAAGGGTCCACGAGCAGTACTTC
TRBJ2-7	.	TRBV5-4	.	CVSSSTATLGEQYF	TGTGTCAGCAGCTCGACCGCGACATTGGGCGAGCAGTACTTC
TRBJ1-5	.	TRBV9	.	CASSRGGHPNQPQHF	TGTGCCAGCAGCCGTGGGGGACACCCCAATCAGCCCCAGCATTTT
TRBJ2-1	.	TRBV6-1	TRBD2	CASSDWLAGGQSSYNEQFF	TGTGCCAGCAGTGATTGGCTAGCGGGAGGACAGAGCTCCTACAATGAGCAGTTCTTC
TRBJ2-2	.	TRBV7-9	TRBD1	CASSQGGRQNTGELFF	TGTGCCAGCAGCCAAGGGGGCAGACAAAACACCGGGGAGCTGTTTTTT
TRBJ2-2	once	TRBV27	TRBD2	CASSLIAGGGTGELFF	TGTGCCAGCAGTTTAATAGCGGGAGGTGGCACCGGGGAGCTGTTTTTT
TRBJ2-7	.	TRBV10-3	TRBD1	CAISDRGQVGLYEQYF	TGTGCCATCAGTGATAGGGGACAGGTTGGGCTTTACGAGCAGTACTTC
TRBJ2-7	.	TRBV7-2	.	CASSFGPGEWYEQYF	TGTGCCAGCAGCTTCGGTCCAGGGGAGTGGTACGAGCAGTACTTC
TRBJ2-1	.	TRBV15	.	CATSRGGVDEQFF	TGTGCCACCAGCAGAGGGGGAGTCGATGAGCAGTTCTTC
TRBJ2-1	.	TRBV6-5	.	CASPRLVLGGEQFF	TGTGCCAGCCCCCGACTAGTGTTGGGTGGTGAGCAGTTCTTC
TRBJ2-7	.	TRBV5-1	.	CASSRVGSYEQYF	TGCGCCAGCAGCCGGGTCGGGAGCTACGAGCAGTACTTC
TRBJ2-3	.	TRBV12-1	.	CASSFAQTSGTDTQYF	TGTGCCAGCAGCTTTGCGCAGACTAGCGGCACAGATACGCAGTATTTT
TRBJ2-7	once	TRBV27	.	CASTPSYEQYF	TGTGCCAGCACTCCCTCCTACGAGCAGTACTTC
TRBJ2-2	.	TRBV4-3	.	CASSPGLMNTGELFF	TGCGCCAGCAGCCCAGGGCTGATGAACACCGGGGAGCTGTTTTTT
TRBJ2-7	.	TRBV11-2	TRBD1	CASSQSTGVMNEQYF	TGTGCCAGCAGCCAGTCAACAGGGGTAATGAACGAGCAGTACTTC